This TCR beta chain was sequenced during a study of CD8+ T cells in alopecia areata. The overall study: Tofacitinib ran for 6 to 18 months before 6 months off drug. Study-level points and caveats: In lesional scalp, particularly from alopecia totalis/universalis, clonality was higher than in normal scalp.

CDR1 PRHDT and CDR2 FYEKMQ come from the germline V gene (reference sequence). The J segment lost 4 bases and the V segment lost 5 bases, leaving 6 bases of the junction unmatched. CDR3 size: 15 residues. Sequencing relied on a cDNA template that was reverse transcribed from extracted RNA. Some clones are missing from TCRdb's copy, which holds only in-frame ones; the method was immunoSEQ multiplex PCR. The sample lists some 130,000 clones, 49% occurring once. As for this clone: Its antigen is currently unknown.

The sample consisted of CD8+ T cells sorted from blood, taken at week 0. The chain joins TRBV13 to TRBJ1-4; 8 bases are shared with TRBD1. The clonotype originates from a human donor with alopecia areata. The DNA of the CDR3 is TGTGCCAGCAGCCCCGGGACAGGAAATAATGAAAAACTGTTTTTT. It translates to CASSPGTGNNEKLFF.